Listed below are T cell receptor beta chains from one sample, sequenced in a study of cytomegalovirus exposure and HLA in healthy donors. The repertoire was sequenced with immunoSEQ multiplex PCR; TCRdb's copy has only in-frame clones and lacks some. The table has about 140,000 clones, 80% to 85% seen once. Sequenced sample: PBMCs. The receptor source for this set is a female donor in good health and CMV-seronegative. Both conserved end residues are part of each CDR3. Each record gives: CDR3 protein, CDR3 DNA, clone size, D gene, V gene, J gene. D genes are given only for firm matches. Rows may omit the clone size; those that give it use once, few, many or a size class.

CDR3 protein: CASSPSRDTQYF
CDR3 DNA: TGTGCCAGCTCACCATCTCGGGATACGCAGTATTTT
clone size: -
D gene: -
V gene: TRBV18
J gene: TRBJ2-3

CDR3 protein: CASSLASTDTQYF
CDR3 DNA: TGTGCCAGCAGCTTAGCCTCCACAGATACGCAGTATTTT
clone size: -
D gene: -
V gene: TRBV7-9
J gene: TRBJ2-3

CDR3 protein: CASSRTVSSYEQYF
CDR3 DNA: TGTGCCAGCAGTCGGACAGTAAGCTCCTACGAGCAGTACTTC
clone size: -
D gene: -
V gene: TRBV27
J gene: TRBJ2-7

CDR3 protein: CASSLGAAGNTIYF
CDR3 DNA: TGTGCCAGCAGCTTAGGAGCGGCTGGAAACACCATATATTTT
clone size: -
D gene: -
V gene: TRBV7-9
J gene: TRBJ1-3

CDR3 protein: CASSWLAGAVYNEQFF
CDR3 DNA: TGTGCCAGCAGCTGGTTAGCGGGAGCGGTGTACAATGAGCAGTTCTTC
clone size: -
D gene: TRBD2
V gene: TRBV7-2
J gene: TRBJ2-1

CDR3 protein: CASSYGGSSYNEQFF
CDR3 DNA: TGTGCCAGCAGTTACGGCGGGAGCTCCTACAATGAGCAGTTCTTC
clone size: -
D gene: TRBD2
V gene: TRBV6-5
J gene: TRBJ2-1

CDR3 protein: CASSPGLSNQPQHF
CDR3 DNA: TGCGCCAGCAGCCCTGGACTGAGCAATCAGCCCCAGCATTTT
clone size: few
D gene: -
V gene: TRBV5-1
J gene: TRBJ1-5

CDR3 protein: CASSLVRGDTYEQYF
CDR3 DNA: TGCGCCAGCAGCTTGGTCCGCGGGGATACCTACGAGCAGTACTTC
clone size: -
D gene: -
V gene: TRBV5-1
J gene: TRBJ2-7

CDR3 protein: CASSMGPGQREQYF
CDR3 DNA: TGTGCCAGTAGTATGGGGCCAGGGCAACGCGAGCAGTACTTC
clone size: -
D gene: -
V gene: TRBV19
J gene: TRBJ2-7

CDR3 protein: CATSRAKDRKF
CDR3 DNA: TGTGCCACCAGCAGAGCGAAAGACAGGAAATTT
clone size: -
D gene: -
V gene: TRBV15
J gene: TRBJ2-3

CDR3 protein: CASSPQSGVRTEAFF
CDR3 DNA: TGTGCCAGCTCACCACAGTCAGGGGTAAGGACTGAAGCTTTCTTT
clone size: -
D gene: -
V gene: TRBV18
J gene: TRBJ1-1

CDR3 protein: CSVAGRVNEQFF
CDR3 DNA: TGCAGCGTTGCAGGCAGGGTCAATGAGCAGTTCTTC
clone size: -
D gene: -
V gene: TRBV29-1
J gene: TRBJ2-1

CDR3 protein: CASSFGTGVYEQYF
CDR3 DNA: TGTGCCAGCAGTTTTGGGACAGGGGTATACGAGCAGTACTTC
clone size: -
D gene: TRBD1
V gene: TRBV27
J gene: TRBJ2-7

CDR3 protein: CATSSSVTGELFF
CDR3 DNA: TGTGCCACCAGCAGTAGCGTGACCGGGGAGCTGTTTTTT
clone size: -
D gene: -
V gene: TRBV15
J gene: TRBJ2-2

CDR3 protein: CASSYTGNQETQYF
CDR3 DNA: TGTGCCAGCAGTTACACGGGAAACCAAGAGACCCAGTACTTC
clone size: once
D gene: -
V gene: TRBV6-5
J gene: TRBJ2-5

CDR3 protein: CASSIAGQGQNTEAFF
CDR3 DNA: TGTGCCAGTAGTATAGCTGGACAGGGCCAGAACACTGAAGCTTTCTTT
clone size: -
D gene: TRBD1
V gene: TRBV19
J gene: TRBJ1-1

CDR3 protein: CASREQGVSGGYTF
CDR3 DNA: TGTGCCAGCAGAGAACAGGGGGTGTCAGGTGGCTACACCTTC
clone size: -
D gene: TRBD1
V gene: TRBV6-5
J gene: TRBJ1-2

CDR3 protein: CASSEVGGRYEQYF
CDR3 DNA: TGTGCCAGCAGTGAAGTGGGCGGGAGGTACGAGCAGTACTTC
clone size: -
D gene: TRBD2
V gene: TRBV2
J gene: TRBJ2-7

CDR3 protein: CASSQGRANSGNTIYF
CDR3 DNA: TGTGCCAGCAGCCAGGGCAGGGCCAACTCTGGAAACACCATATATTTT
clone size: -
D gene: -
V gene: TRBV4-2
J gene: TRBJ1-3

CDR3 protein: CASSQDEGNNWVQPQHF
CDR3 DNA: TGCGCCAGCAGCCAAGATGAGGGTAATAATTGGGTTCAGCCCCAGCATTTT
clone size: -
D gene: -
V gene: TRBV4-1
J gene: TRBJ1-5

CDR3 protein: CASRNGDRGPYEQYF
CDR3 DNA: TGTGCCAGCAGGAACGGGGACAGGGGTCCCTACGAGCAGTACTTC
clone size: -
D gene: TRBD1
V gene: TRBV2
J gene: TRBJ2-7

CDR3 protein: CASSLGQVDSGNTIYF
CDR3 DNA: TGTGCCAGCAGCTTGGGACAGGTAGACTCTGGAAACACCATATATTTT
clone size: few
D gene: TRBD1
V gene: TRBV7-9
J gene: TRBJ1-3

CDR3 protein: CASSGDSRGNTIYF
CDR3 DNA: TGTGCCAGCAGCGGGGACAGTCGCGGAAACACCATATATTTT
clone size: -
D gene: TRBD1
V gene: TRBV6-1
J gene: TRBJ1-3

CDR3 protein: CASSPSMYEQYF
CDR3 DNA: TGTGCCAGCAGCCCCAGTATGTACGAGCAGTACTTC
clone size: -
D gene: -
V gene: TRBV9
J gene: TRBJ2-7

CDR3 protein: CASSQAGVVEKLFF
CDR3 DNA: TGCGCCAGCAGCCAAGCGGGGGTCGTTGAAAAACTGTTTTTT
clone size: -
D gene: -
V gene: TRBV4-1
J gene: TRBJ1-4

CDR3 protein: CASTPTSEETQYF
CDR3 DNA: TGTGCCAGCACCCCGACTAGCGAAGAGACCCAGTACTTC
clone size: -
D gene: TRBD2
V gene: TRBV11-2
J gene: TRBJ2-5

CDR3 protein: CSVEILAGVPYNEQFF
CDR3 DNA: TGCAGCGTTGAAATCCTAGCGGGAGTACCCTACAATGAGCAGTTCTTC
clone size: -
D gene: TRBD2
V gene: TRBV29-1
J gene: TRBJ2-1

CDR3 protein: CASRYRGYSNQPQHF
CDR3 DNA: TGTGCCAGCAGGTACAGGGGATATAGCAATCAGCCCCAGCATTTT
clone size: -
D gene: TRBD1
V gene: TRBV28
J gene: TRBJ1-5

CDR3 protein: CASSQGTGFNQPQHF
CDR3 DNA: TGTGCCAGCAGTCAGGGGACAGGGTTTAACCAGCCCCAGCATTTT
clone size: few
D gene: TRBD1
V gene: TRBV28
J gene: TRBJ1-5

CDR3 protein: CASSLEGGYEQYF
CDR3 DNA: TGTGCCAGCAGCTTAGAAGGGGGCTACGAGCAGTACTTC
clone size: -
D gene: -
V gene: TRBV7-9
J gene: TRBJ2-7

CDR3 protein: CATSRGQGLAEETQYF
CDR3 DNA: TGTGCCACCAGCAGAGGCCAGGGACTAGCGGAAGAGACCCAGTACTTC
clone size: -
D gene: TRBD2
V gene: TRBV15
J gene: TRBJ2-5

CDR3 protein: CSVGGTDTDTQYF
CDR3 DNA: TGCAGCGTTGGGGGGACAGACACAGATACGCAGTATTTT
clone size: -
D gene: TRBD1
V gene: TRBV29-1
J gene: TRBJ2-3

CDR3 protein: CASSRGAYGYTF
CDR3 DNA: TGTGCCAGCAGCCGGGGGGCGTATGGCTACACCTTC
clone size: -
D gene: -
V gene: TRBV6-5
J gene: TRBJ1-2

CDR3 protein: CASSESGTKNEKLFF
CDR3 DNA: TGCGCCAGCAGTGAGTCGGGGACAAAGAATGAAAAACTGTTTTTT
clone size: once
D gene: -
V gene: TRBV10-2
J gene: TRBJ1-4

CDR3 protein: CASSFQFTGLPGELFF
CDR3 DNA: TGTGCCAGCAGCTTTCAGTTCACGGGACTCCCCGGGGAGCTGTTTTTT
clone size: -
D gene: -
V gene: TRBV7-6
J gene: TRBJ2-2

CDR3 protein: CASSLELTSNQPQHF
CDR3 DNA: TGTGCCAGCAGTTTAGAGCTCACTAGCAATCAGCCCCAGCATTTT
clone size: -
D gene: -
V gene: TRBV28
J gene: TRBJ1-5

CDR3 protein: CASSHRGPDTEAFF
CDR3 DNA: TGCGCCAGCAGTCACAGGGGTCCCGACACTGAAGCTTTCTTT
clone size: -
D gene: TRBD1
V gene: TRBV4-1
J gene: TRBJ1-1

CDR3 protein: CASSYSGSNQPQHF
CDR3 DNA: TGTGCCAGCAGTTACTCCGGGAGCAATCAGCCCCAGCATTTT
clone size: -
D gene: -
V gene: TRBV6-5
J gene: TRBJ1-5

CDR3 protein: CASSHDRVF
CDR3 DNA: TGCGCCAGCAGCCACGATCGGGTTTTT
clone size: -
D gene: -
V gene: TRBV5-1
J gene: TRBJ1-4

CDR3 protein: CASSAGTGGREKLFF
CDR3 DNA: TGTGCCAGCAGCGCAGGGACAGGGGGCAGGGAAAAACTGTTTTTT
clone size: -
D gene: TRBD1
V gene: TRBV2
J gene: TRBJ1-4

CDR3 protein: CASRQINQPQHF
CDR3 DNA: TGTGCCAGCAGACAGATCAATCAGCCCCAGCATTTT
clone size: -
D gene: -
V gene: TRBV6-1
J gene: TRBJ1-5

CDR3 protein: CASSVSDRSTSGNTIYF
CDR3 DNA: TGTGCCAGCAGCGTATCGGACAGGTCCACCTCTGGAAACACCATATATTTT
clone size: -
D gene: TRBD1
V gene: TRBV9
J gene: TRBJ1-3

CDR3 protein: CASSLAWEMNTEAFF
CDR3 DNA: TGTGCCAGCAGCTTAGCCTGGGAGATGAACACTGAAGCTTTCTTT
clone size: -
D gene: -
V gene: TRBV7-9
J gene: TRBJ1-1

CDR3 protein: CASSQDSPRGDEQFF
CDR3 DNA: TGCGCCAGCAGCCAAGACTCCCCTAGAGGCGATGAGCAGTTCTTC
clone size: -
D gene: -
V gene: TRBV4-1
J gene: TRBJ2-1

CDR3 protein: CASSLAALGNTIYF
CDR3 DNA: TGTGCCAGCAGCTTAGCAGCCCTGGGAAACACCATATATTTT
clone size: few
D gene: -
V gene: TRBV7-9
J gene: TRBJ1-3

CDR3 protein: CASSAPGQGRNEQFF
CDR3 DNA: TGTGCCAGCAGCGCACCGGGACAGGGGCGGAATGAGCAGTTCTTC
clone size: -
D gene: TRBD1
V gene: TRBV7-9
J gene: TRBJ2-1

CDR3 protein: CASSTRDRRSYEQYF
CDR3 DNA: TGTGCCAGCAGCACCCGGGACAGGCGCTCCTACGAGCAGTACTTC
clone size: -
D gene: TRBD1
V gene: TRBV7-8
J gene: TRBJ2-7

CDR3 protein: CASSRRAASSYEQYF
CDR3 DNA: TGTGCCAGCAGCCGCAGGGCGGCTTCCTCCTACGAGCAGTACTTC
clone size: -
D gene: -
V gene: TRBV6-5
J gene: TRBJ2-7

CDR3 protein: CASSFQGNGELFF
CDR3 DNA: TGTGCCAGCAGTTTTCAGGGTAACGGGGAGCTGTTTTTT
clone size: -
D gene: -
V gene: TRBV11-3
J gene: TRBJ2-2

CDR3 protein: CSVEALSGGHGYTF
CDR3 DNA: TGCAGCGTTGAAGCTCTATCAGGGGGACATGGCTACACCTTC
clone size: -
D gene: TRBD1
V gene: TRBV29-1
J gene: TRBJ1-2

CDR3 protein: CASSYSIGGGNTEAFF
CDR3 DNA: TGTGCCAGCAGTTACTCTATCGGGGGAGGGAACACTGAAGCTTTCTTT
clone size: -
D gene: -
V gene: TRBV6-5
J gene: TRBJ1-1